This T cell receptor beta chain appears in the sequencing data of a study of CD8+ T cells in alopecia areata listed by TCRdb under 2018. Regarding the research as a whole: Treated patients were enrolled in an open-label pilot trial of oral tofacitinib at 5 to 10 mg twice daily for moderate-to-severe alopecia areata. Tofacitinib was given for 6 to 18 months, followed by 6 months of follow-up off drug to assess delayed response and recurrence. In treated patients, disease severity was measured using the SALT score, which gives the percentage of scalp surface area affected. The study used high-throughput TCRbeta sequencing to examine T cell clonal expansion in alopecia areata, in both the C3H/HeJ mouse model and human patients. Scalp tissue and sorted CD4+ and CD8+ peripheral blood T cells from patchy and totalis/universalis alopecia areata patients and from healthy controls were covered by human TCRbeta sequencing. Tofacitinib-treated patients had biopsies at baseline and at 4 and 24 weeks of treatment, with a later scalp biopsy in several patients. Scalp clonality was compared among normal scalp (n=4), patchy alopecia areata scalp (n=8), and alopecia totalis/universalis scalp (n=8). RNA came from the PAXgene miRNA kit for fixed scalp, the miRNeasy kit for PBMCs, and the RNeasy kit for mouse skin. TCRbeta CDR3 regions were amplified by immunoSEQ multiplex PCR with 35 Vbeta forward and 13 Jbeta reverse primers. Beyond this particular receptor, the publication reports: Because the treated cohort was small and had just a single nonresponder, larger studies are needed to establish links between baseline CD8+ expansion and response. Compared with normal scalp, lesional scalp, particularly in alopecia totalis/universalis, had higher clonality and more expanded CD8+ clones, which suggests antigenic drive. Shared TCR sequences between patients were less evident than in mice, which may be partly attributable to HLA diversity in the patient population. With tofacitinib, both scalp clonality and the number of expanded CD8+ clones among the top 100 scalp clones went down significantly. Unlike mouse skin, where gammadelta T cells dominate, normal human skin contains resident alphabeta T cells that get sequenced too, which complicates analysis of the scalp TCR repertoire. Many expanded lesional clones persisted in scalp and blood during tofacitinib treatment, which may partly explain relapse after stopping treatment.

Of note for this clone: Its target antigen remains unknown. Nothing much larger sits one base from this clone, and base qualities are not available.

As encoded in the germline V gene (reference sequence), CDR1 is SEHNR while CDR2 is FQNEAQ. Ends trimmed: V by 5 bases, J by 3 bases; bases unmatched to a gene: 15. There are 18 amino acids in the CDR3, from cysteine to phenylalanine inclusive. The read is trimmed to its CDR3 DNA, 54 bases read in frame from base 1. According to the study, the label for this sample's treatment or condition signals: oral pan-JAK inhibitor, 5-10 mg twice daily. Lesional scalp punch biopsies and peripheral blood were obtained from alopecia areata patients. After PBMCs were isolated by density centrifugation and stained for CD3, CD4 and CD8, a FACSAria was used to sort CD4+ and CD8+ T cells. Library preparation employed the immunoSEQ multiplex PCR assay. RNA was extracted from all samples and reverse transcribed into cDNA, which served as template for TCR sequencing. First-strand cDNA was synthesized with SuperScript III using a 2:1 mix of oligo-dT and random hexamers. A synthetic immune receptor repertoire was used to gauge amplification bias, and whatever bias remained was removed computationally. Per the authors' processing: Raw reads were preprocessed to remove errors, and CDR3 was defined by IMGT conventions from the conserved cysteine to phenylalanine. Clonality was computed as 1 minus the Shannon entropy, with the entropy normalized by log2 of the number of productive unique TCRs. Scalp TCRbeta sequences were cross-referenced with sorted blood CD4 and CD8 repertoires so that the CD4 or CD8 identity of scalp clones could be inferred. TCRdb stores this immuneACCESS table with in-frame sequences only. Part of the clones is absent; in the studies checked, under half of the shortfall reflects unresolved V genes, and no reason is known for the rest. V and J calls and clone size are given by that table; D and trimming were obtained from the DNA. The sample table shows approximately 90,000 clones, and around 70% are seen once. Of the sample, 15% to 20% is held by the ten largest clones.

This chain is built from TRBV7-9 and TRBJ1-4; TRBD1 matches 7 bases in the middle. This specimen was CD8+ T cells sorted from blood, taken at week 44, from a patient treated with tofacitinib. The receptor was derived from a human donor with alopecia areata. The CDR3 reads CASSASPQGYQPNEKLFF. The DNA reads as follows: TGTGCCAGCAGCGCATCGCCACAGGGGTATCAACCTAATGAAAAACTGTTTTTT.